This TCR beta chain was retrieved from a study of human T cells and chemical hapten exposure. Background on the study: Sensitizing treatment utilized 2% DPC over a roughly 2 cm by roughly 2 cm portion of upper inner arm skin.

The time point denotes: patch test 1, 2 weeks after DPC sensitization. The treatment was: therapeutic diphenylcyclopropenone sensitization with weekly scalp DPC. Germline CDR1 and CDR2: MNHEY and SVGEGT. Trimming cost V 0 bases and J 0 bases, with 3 bases left between them. The CDR3 sequence is 15 residues long. This clonotype occurred many times. TCRdb processed the RACE reads anew with MiXCR; each CDR3 protein has one entry. Here the sample spans some 340,000 distinct CDR3 sequences, around 7% being singletons. This TCR came from a woman under 30 with alopecia areata. Some clones in this sample may be carry-over from other donors' samples. The V and J genes are TRBV6-2 or TRBV6-3 and TRBJ2-6; D call uncertain. Sequencing used whole blood, obtained in connection with sensitization to the hapten diphenylcyclopropenone (DPC). CDR3: CASSYSFSGANVLTF. DNA for the CDR3: TGTGCCAGCAGTTACTCGTTCTCTGGGGCCAACGTCCTGACTTTC.